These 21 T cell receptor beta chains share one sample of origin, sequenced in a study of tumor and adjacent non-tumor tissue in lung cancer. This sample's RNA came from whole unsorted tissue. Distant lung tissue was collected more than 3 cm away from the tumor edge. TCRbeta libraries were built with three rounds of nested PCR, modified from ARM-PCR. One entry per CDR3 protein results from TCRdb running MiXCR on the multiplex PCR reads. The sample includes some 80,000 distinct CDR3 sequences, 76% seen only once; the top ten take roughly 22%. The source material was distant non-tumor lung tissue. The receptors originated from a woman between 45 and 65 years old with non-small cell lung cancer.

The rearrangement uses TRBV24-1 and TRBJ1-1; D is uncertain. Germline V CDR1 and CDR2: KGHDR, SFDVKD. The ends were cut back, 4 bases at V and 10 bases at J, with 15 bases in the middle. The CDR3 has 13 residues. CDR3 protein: CATSERTGLVAFF. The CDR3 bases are TGTGCCACCAGTGAAAGGACTGGGCTTGTAGCTTTCTTT.

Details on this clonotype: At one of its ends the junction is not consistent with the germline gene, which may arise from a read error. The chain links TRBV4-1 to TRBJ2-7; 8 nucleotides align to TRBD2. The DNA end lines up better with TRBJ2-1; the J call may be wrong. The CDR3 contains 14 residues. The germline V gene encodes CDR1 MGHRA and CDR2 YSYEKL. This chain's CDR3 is CAISQDRGGYEQFF. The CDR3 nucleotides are TGCGCCATCAGCCAAGACCGGGGGGGCTATGAGCAGTTCTTC.

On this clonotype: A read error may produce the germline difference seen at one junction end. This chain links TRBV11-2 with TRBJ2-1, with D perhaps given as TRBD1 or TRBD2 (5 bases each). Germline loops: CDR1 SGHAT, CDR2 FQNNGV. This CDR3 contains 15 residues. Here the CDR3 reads CASSLRVGEQVEHFF. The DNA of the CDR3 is TGTGCCAGCAGCTTAAGAGTGGGAGAACAGGTTGAGCACTTCTTC.

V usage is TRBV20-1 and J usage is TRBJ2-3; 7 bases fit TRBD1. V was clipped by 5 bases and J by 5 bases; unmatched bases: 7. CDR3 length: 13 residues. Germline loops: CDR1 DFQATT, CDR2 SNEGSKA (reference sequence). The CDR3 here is CSAPETGIDTQYF. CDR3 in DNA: TGCAGTGCTCCCGAGACAGGGATAGATACGCAGTATTTT.

The CDR3 bases are TGTGCCAGCAGGAGGGATATCGAGAGAGGGAGCAGCTACACCTTC. As protein: CASRRDIERGSSYTF. The gene calls are TRBV6-5 and TRBJ1-2; D is unresolved. CDR1 and CDR2 from the germline V gene are MNHEY and SVGAGI. CDR3 size: 15 residues. Trimming stripped 6 bases from V and 9 bases from J, with 23 bases between.

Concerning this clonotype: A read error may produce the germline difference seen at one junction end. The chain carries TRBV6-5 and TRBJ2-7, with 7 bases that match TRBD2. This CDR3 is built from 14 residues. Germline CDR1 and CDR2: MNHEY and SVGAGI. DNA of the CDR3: TGTGCCAGCAGACCCTGGGAGGGCGCCTACGAGCAGTATTTC. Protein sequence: CASRPWEGAYEQYF.

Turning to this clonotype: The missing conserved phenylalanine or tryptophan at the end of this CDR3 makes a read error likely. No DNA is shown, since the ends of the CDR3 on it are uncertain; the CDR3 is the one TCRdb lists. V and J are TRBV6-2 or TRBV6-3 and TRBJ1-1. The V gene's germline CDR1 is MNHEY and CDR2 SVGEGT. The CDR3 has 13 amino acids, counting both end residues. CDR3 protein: CASSYSSDRIAFC.

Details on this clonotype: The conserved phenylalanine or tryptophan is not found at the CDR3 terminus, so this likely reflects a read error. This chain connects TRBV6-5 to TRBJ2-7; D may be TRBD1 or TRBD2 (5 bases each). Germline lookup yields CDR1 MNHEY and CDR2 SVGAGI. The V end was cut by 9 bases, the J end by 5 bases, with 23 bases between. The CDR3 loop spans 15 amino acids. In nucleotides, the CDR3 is TGTGCCAGTTACGGGAAGAATGGGACCCCCAACGAGCAGTACTAC. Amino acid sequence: CASYGKNGTPNEQYY.

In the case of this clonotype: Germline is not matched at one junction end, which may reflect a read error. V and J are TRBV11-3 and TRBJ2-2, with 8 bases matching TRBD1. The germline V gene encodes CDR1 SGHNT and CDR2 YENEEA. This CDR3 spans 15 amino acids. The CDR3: CTSSAGQGDTGEPFF. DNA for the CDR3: TGTACCAGCAGCGCAGGACAGGGTGATACCGGGGAGCCGTTTTTT. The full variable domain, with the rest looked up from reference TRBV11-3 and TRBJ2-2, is EAGVVQSPRYKIIEKKQPVAFWCNPISGHNTLYWYLQNLGQGPELLIRYENEEAVDDSQLPKDRFSAERLKGVDSTLKIQPAELGDSAVYLCTSSAGQGDTGEPFFGEGSRLTVL.

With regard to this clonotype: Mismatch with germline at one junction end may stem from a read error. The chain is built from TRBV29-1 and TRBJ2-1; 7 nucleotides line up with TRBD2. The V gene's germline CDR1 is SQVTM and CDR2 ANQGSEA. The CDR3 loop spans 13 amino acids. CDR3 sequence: CSAEKWEGGELFF. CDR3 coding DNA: TGCAGCGCCGAGAAGTGGGAGGGAGGTGAGCTGTTCTTC.

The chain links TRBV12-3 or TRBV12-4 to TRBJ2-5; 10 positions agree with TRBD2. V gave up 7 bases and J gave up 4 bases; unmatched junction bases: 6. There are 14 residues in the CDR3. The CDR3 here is CASNRTSGRETQYF. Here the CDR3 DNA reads TGTGCCAGCAATCGGACTAGCGGACGAGAGACCCAGTACTTC.

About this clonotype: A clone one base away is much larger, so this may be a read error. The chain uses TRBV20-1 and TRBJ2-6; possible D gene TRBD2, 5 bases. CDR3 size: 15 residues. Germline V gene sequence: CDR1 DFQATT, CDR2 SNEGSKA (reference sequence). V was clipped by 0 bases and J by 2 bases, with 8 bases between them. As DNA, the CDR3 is TGCAGTGCTAGAGATAACGGGACTGGGGCCAACGTCCTGACTTTC. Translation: CSARDNGTGANVLTF.

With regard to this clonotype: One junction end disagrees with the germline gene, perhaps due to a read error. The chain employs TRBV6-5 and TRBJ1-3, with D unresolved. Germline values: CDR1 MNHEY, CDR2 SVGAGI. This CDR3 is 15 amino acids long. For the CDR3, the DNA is TGTACCAGCTGTTACCGTTACACCGGTGGAAACACCATATATTTT. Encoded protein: CTSCYRYTGGNTIYF.

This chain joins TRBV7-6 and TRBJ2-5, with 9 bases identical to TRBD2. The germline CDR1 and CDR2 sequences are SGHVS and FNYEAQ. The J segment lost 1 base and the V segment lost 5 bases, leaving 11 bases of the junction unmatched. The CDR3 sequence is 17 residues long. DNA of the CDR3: TGTGCCAGCAGCGTCCGCTTTACTAGCGGGTCCCAAGAGACCCAGTACTTC. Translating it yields CASSVRFTSGSQETQYF.

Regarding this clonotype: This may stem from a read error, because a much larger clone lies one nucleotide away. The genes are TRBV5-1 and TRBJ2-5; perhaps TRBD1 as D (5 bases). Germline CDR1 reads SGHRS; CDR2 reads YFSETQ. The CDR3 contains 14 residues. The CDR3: CDSSEQVGQETQYF. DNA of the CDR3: TGCGACAGCAGCGAACAGGTCGGGCAAGAGACCCAGTACTTC.

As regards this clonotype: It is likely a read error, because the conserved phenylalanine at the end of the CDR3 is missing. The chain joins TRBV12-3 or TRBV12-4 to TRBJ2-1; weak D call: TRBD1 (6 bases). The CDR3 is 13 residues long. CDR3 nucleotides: TGTGCCTGCAGTTGGGGGCAGAACAATGAGCAGTTCATC. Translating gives CACSWGQNNEQFI.

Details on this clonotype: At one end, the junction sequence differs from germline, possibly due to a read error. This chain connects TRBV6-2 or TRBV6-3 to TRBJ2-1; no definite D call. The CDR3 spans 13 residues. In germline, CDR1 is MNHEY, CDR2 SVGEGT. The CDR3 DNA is TGTGCCAGCAGTTTAGCCCCTTGCAGTGAGCCGTTCTTC. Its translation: CASSLAPCSEPFF.

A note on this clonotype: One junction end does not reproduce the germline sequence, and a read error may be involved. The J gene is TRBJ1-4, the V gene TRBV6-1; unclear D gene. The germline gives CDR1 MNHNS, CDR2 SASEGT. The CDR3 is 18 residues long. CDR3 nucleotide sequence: TGTGCCAGCAGTGAGGAGGGCTTGACGGGCACAACAAATGAAAAACTGTTTTTT. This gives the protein CASSEEGLTGTTNEKLFF.

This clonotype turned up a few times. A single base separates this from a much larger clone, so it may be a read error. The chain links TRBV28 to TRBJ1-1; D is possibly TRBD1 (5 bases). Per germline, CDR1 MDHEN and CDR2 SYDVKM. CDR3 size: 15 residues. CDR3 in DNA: TGTGTCAGCAGTTCCCGACTTACAGGAAACACTGAAGCTTTCTTT. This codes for CVSSSRLTGNTEAFF.

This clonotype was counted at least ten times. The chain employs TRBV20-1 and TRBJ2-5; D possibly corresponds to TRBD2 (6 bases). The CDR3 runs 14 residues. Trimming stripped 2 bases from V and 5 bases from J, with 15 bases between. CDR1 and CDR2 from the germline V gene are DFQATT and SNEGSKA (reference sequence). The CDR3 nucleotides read TGCAGTGCTAGACTCGGGGGAGGAGTCGAGACCCAGTACTTC. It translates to CSARLGGGVETQYF.

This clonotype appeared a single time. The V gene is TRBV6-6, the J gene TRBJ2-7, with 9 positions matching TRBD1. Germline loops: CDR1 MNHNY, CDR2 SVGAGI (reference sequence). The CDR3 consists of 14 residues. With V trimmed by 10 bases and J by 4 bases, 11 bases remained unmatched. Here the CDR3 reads CAIKLPGQGYEQYF. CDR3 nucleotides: TGTGCCATCAAGCTACCGGGACAGGGATACGAGCAGTACTTC.